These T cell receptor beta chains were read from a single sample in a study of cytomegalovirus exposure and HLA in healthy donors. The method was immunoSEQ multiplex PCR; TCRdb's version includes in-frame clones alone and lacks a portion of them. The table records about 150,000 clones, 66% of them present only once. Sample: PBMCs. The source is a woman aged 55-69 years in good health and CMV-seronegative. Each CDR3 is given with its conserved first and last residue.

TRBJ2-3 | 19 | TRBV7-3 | CASSLTPRGAGGPGDTQYF
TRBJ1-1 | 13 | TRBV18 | CASSQSENTEAFF
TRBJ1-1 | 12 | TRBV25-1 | CASRDGRAEAFF
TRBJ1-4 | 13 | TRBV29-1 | CSVGDTPNEKLFF
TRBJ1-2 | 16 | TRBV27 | CASSLSTTGGVYGYTF
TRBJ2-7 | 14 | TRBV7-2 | CASSLAAGSYEQYF
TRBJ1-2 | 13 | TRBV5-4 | CASSLSSGERYTF
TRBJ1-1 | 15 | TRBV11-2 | CASSSSPSRATEAFF
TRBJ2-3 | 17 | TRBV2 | CASSDLSGGTSTDTQYF
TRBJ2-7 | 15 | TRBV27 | CASSARWQGIHEQYF
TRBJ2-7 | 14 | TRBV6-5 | CASSEVGRFYEQYF
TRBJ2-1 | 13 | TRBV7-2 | CASSSGLRGEQFF
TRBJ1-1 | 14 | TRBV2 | CASRESGYGTEAFF
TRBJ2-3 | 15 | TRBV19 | CASSLNGGAADTQYF
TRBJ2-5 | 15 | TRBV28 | CASSSGQGLTETQYF
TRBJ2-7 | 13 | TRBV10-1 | CASGQAVSYEQYF
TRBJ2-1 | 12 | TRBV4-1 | CASSQDLAEQFF
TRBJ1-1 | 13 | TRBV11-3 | CASSLGGNTEAFF
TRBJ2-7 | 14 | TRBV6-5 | CASSGRDRSHEQYF
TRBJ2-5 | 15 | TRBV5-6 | CASSLWSRPRETQYF
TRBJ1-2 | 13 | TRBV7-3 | CASSIGTVYGYTF
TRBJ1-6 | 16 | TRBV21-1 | CASSKSRQGMLTPLHF
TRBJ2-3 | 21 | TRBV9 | CASSAPVLPLAGKPWTDTQYF
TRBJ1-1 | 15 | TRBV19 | CASTSKRRVIPMAFF
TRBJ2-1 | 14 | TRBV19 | CASTATLTPTEQFF
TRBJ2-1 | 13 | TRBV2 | CASSAGGVDEQFF
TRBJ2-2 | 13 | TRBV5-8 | CASSLGRTGELFF
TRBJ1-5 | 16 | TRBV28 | CASSFIGTVGNQPQHF
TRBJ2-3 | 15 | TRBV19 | CASSIDGGGVRPMNF
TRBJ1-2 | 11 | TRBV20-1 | CSASHRDGYTF
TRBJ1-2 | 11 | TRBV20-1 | CSARFRGGYTF
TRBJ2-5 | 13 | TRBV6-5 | CASRILTQETQYF
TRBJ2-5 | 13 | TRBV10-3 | CASTRGGKETQYF
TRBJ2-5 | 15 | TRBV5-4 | CASSLKRDYQETQYF
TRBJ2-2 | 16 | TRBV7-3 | CASSSRRQGGTGELFF
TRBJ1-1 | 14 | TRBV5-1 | CASSLRSRGSEAFF
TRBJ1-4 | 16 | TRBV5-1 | CASSGAGGATNEKLFF
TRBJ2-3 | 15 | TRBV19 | CASTPGGGVTDTQYF
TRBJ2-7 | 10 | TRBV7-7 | CASSTSKQYF
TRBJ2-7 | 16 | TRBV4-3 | CASSQDGRTGGAEQYF
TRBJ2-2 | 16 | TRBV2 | CASSLSGGPVTGELFF
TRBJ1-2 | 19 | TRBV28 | CASSSLGQGTSNAYYGYTF
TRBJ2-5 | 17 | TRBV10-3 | CAISPRGDGSLQETQYF
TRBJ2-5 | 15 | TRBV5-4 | CASSLAARPGETQYF
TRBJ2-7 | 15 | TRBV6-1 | CASSEQGGGMYEQYF
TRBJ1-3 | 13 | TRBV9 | CASSATTGNTIYF
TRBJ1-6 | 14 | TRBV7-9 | CASSFIGTDSPLHF
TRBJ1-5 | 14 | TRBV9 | CASSVAVAESPQHF
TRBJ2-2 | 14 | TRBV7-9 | CASSQGQRTGELFF
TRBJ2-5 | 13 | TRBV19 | CASSSLTQETQYF
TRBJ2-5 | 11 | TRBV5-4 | CASSKQETQYF
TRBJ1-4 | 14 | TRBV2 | CASSESGSNEKLFF
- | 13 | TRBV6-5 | CASSHGTDYEQYF